This TCR beta chain was sequenced for a study of cytomegalovirus exposure and HLA in healthy donors. Regarding the study as a whole: Later analysis identified several of the most significant clusters that appeared linked to common viral pathogens. Among donors in an Asian-associated ancestry cluster, a later analysis reportedly found fewer N-insertions than the approximately 700-donor mean. CMV antigen specificity of three CMV-associated chains was confirmed in vitro.

PCR employed 60 Vbeta and 13 Jbeta primers. TCRdb's copy holds only in-frame clones and misses some; the assay was immunoSEQ multiplex PCR. The table for this sample gives 40,000 to 45,000 clones. Worth noting for this clone: Its antigen is still unknown.

Among the donors, all were healthy bone marrow donors. The V gene's germline CDR1 is MNHEY and CDR2 SMNVEV (reference sequence). The V gene lost 3 bases and the J gene lost 1 base, with 6 bases spanning the gap. The CDR3 is 13 amino acids. The sample taken for sequencing was PBMCs. This receptor was obtained from a man under 40 in good health and CMV-seronegative. The gene calls are TRBV27 and TRBJ1-1, with D unresolved. The CDR3 DNA is TGTGCCAGCAGTTTTTTGAGGAACACTGAAGCTTTCTTT. This gives the protein CASSFLRNTEAFF.